This T cell receptor (beta chain) was identified in a study of blood T cell repertoires in COVID-19. On the study more broadly: The cDNA or gDNA used as material had been derived from T cells, B-cell-depleted T cells, or PBMCs.

Using immunoSEQ multiplex PCR, the repertoire was profiled, and TCRdb retains in-frame clones only, with some absent. The sample includes 240,000 or so clones, around four fifths seen only once; the top ten take under 2%. There are a few counts of this clone. The specimen sequenced was peripheral blood. This TCR derives from a woman aged 80 or older with acute or convalescent COVID-19.

Here the CDR3 reads CASSLVGGQGASGNTIYF. CDR3 coding DNA: TGTGCCAGCAGCTTAGTGGGAGGACAGGGAGCCAGCGGAAACACCATATATTTT. This chain joins TRBV7-2 and TRBJ1-3; 8 positions agree with TRBD1. CDR1 is SGHTA and CDR2 is FQGNSA in the germline V gene. The CDR3 consists of 18 residues. The V and J ends lost 1 base and 4 bases, in that order; junction bases with no gene match: 12.